This TCR beta chain was retrieved from a study of a mutant IDH1 vaccine in newly diagnosed glioma. With respect to this clone: Its antigen is still unknown.

Time point reported: week 35, safety follow-up. Doses consisted of 300 ug of mutant IDH1 20-mer peptide each, paired with topical imiquimod. The CDR3 consists of 13 residues. Germline CDR1 and CDR2: SGHDT and YYEEEE. The V end was cut by 4 bases, the J end by 5 bases, with 12 bases between. Repertoires were generated with immunoSEQ multiplex PCR, while TCRdb's copy carries only in-frame clones and drops some. In the table there are tens of thousands of clones, about four fifths of which are singletons. This clonotype was obtained from a man aged 35 to 55 with glioma. The sequences come from PBMCs, collected from a glioma patient whose treatment included an IDH1 peptide vaccine. This chain joins TRBV5-6 and TRBJ1-1, with TRBD1 as a possible D gene (5 bases). The CDR3: CASSRYGGTEAFF. CDR3 nucleotides: TGTGCCAGCAGCCGCTACGGGGGGACTGAAGCTTTCTTT.